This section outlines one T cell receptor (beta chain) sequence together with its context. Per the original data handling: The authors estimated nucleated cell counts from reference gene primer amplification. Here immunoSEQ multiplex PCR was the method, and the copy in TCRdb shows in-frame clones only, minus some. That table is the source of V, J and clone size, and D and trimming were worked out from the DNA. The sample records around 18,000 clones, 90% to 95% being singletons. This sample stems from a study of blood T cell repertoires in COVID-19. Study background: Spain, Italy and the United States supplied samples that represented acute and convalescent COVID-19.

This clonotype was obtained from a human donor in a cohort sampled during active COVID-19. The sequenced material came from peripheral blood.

The CDR3 DNA follows: TGTGCCAGCAAGGCCGACAGGGGGATTGAAAAACTGTTTTTT. This translates into CASKADRGIEKLFF. This chain joins TRBV2 and TRBJ1-4, with TRBD1 matching over 9 bases. CDR3 length equals 14 residues. V gave up 7 bases and J gave up 7 bases; unmatched junction bases: 7. Germline V gene data show CDR1 as SNHLY and CDR2 as FYNNEI.